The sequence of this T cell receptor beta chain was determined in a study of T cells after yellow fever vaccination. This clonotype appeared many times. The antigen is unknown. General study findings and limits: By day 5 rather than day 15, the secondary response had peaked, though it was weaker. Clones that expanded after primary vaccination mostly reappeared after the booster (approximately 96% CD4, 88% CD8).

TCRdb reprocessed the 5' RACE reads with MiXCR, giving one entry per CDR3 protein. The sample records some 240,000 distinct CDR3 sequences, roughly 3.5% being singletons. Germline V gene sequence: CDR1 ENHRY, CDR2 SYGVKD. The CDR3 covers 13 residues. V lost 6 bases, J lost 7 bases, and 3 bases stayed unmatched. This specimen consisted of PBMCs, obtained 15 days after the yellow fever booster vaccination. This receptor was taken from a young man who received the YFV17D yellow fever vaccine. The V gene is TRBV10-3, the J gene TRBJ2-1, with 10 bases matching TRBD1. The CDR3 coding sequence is TGTGCCATCAGGGGACAGGGGAGGAATGAGCAGTTCTTC. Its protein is CAIRGQGRNEQFF.